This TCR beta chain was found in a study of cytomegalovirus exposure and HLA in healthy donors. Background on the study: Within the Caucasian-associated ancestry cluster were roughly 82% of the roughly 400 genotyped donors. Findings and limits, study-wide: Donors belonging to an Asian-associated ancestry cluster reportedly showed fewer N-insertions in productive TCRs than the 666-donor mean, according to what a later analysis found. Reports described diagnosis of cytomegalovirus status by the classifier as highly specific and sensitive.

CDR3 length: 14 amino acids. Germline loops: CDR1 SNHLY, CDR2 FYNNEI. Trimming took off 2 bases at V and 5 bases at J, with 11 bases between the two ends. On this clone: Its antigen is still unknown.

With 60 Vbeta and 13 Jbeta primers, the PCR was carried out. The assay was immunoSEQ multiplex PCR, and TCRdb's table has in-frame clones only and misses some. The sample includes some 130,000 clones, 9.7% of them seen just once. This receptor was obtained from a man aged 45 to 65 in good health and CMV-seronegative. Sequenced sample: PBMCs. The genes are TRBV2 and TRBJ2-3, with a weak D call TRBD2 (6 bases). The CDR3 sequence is CASSEFRELDTQYF. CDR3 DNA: TGTGCCAGCAGTGAATTCCGGGAGTTAGATACGCAGTATTTT.